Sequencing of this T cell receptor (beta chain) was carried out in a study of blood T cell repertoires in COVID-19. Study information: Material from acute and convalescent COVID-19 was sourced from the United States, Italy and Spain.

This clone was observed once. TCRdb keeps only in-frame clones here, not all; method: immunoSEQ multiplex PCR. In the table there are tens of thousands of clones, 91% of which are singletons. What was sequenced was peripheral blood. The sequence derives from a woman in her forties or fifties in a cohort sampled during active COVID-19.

The CDR3 spells CSVDPEGVDPGYTF. The CDR3 DNA is TGCAGCGTTGACCCCGAGGGGGTGGATCCTGGCTACACCTTC. This chain uses TRBV29-1 with TRBJ1-2; a weak D match, TRBD1 (6 bases). CDR1 is SQVTM and CDR2 is ANQGSEA in the germline V gene. Trimming pared 3 bases from V and 7 bases from J, leaving 18 bases between. This CDR3 is 14 amino acids long.